The clone carrying this T cell receptor (beta chain) showed up just once. V was shortened by 4 bases and J by 6 bases, with 16 bases between the two germline ends. The CDR3 sequence is 14 residues long. Germline assignment: CDR1 MDHEN and CDR2 SYDVKM. This sample is part of a study of shared clonotypes between healthy human individuals. Profiling relied on immunoSEQ multiplex PCR, and the TCRdb table lists in-frame clones only, not all of them. This table holds around 1.9 million clones, 85% to 95% found once. CD45RO-negative, CCR7-positively selected cells formed the naive CD8 fraction, excluding terminally differentiated effector memory CD45RA+ cells.

This sequence joins TRBV28 and TRBJ2-7, with D possibly matching TRBD1 (6 bases). The source of this sequence is a man aged 18 to 29 in good health. Some clones in this sample may be carry-over from other donors' samples. The specimen sequenced was naive CD8+ T cells from PBMCs. The DNA for the CDR3 is TGTGCCAGCAGTTACCGGGACATCTGGGGCGAGCAGTACTTC. Translated: CASSYRDIWGEQYF.